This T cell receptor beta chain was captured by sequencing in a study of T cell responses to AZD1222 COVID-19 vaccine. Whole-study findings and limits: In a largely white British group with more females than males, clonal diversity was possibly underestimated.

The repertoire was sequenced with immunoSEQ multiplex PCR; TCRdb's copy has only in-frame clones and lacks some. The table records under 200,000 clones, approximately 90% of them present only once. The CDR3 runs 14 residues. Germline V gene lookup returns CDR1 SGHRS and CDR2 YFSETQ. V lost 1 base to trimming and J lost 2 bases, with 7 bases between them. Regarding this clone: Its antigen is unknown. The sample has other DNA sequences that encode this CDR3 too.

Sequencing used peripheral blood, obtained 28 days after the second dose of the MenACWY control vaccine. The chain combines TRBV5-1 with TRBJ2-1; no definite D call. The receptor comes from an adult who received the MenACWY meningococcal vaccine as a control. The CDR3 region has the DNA TGCGCCAGCAGCTTGTCAGGAACCTACAATGAGCAGTTCTTC. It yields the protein CASSLSGTYNEQFF.